Below, 30 T cell receptor beta chains from the same sample are listed, as sequenced in a study of Graves' ophthalmopathy and Graves' hyperthyroidism. The authors amplified TCR beta CDR3 regions from RNA transcripts. After a first-round RT-PCR with HTBI primers, a second-round multiplex PCR was run. TCRdb redid the calling of the multiplex PCR reads with MiXCR, one entry per CDR3 protein. The table lists 650,000 to 900,000 distinct CDR3 sequences, roughly 41% of them singletons, with roughly 45% in the top ten. The sample was peripheral blood. Receptors were obtained from an adult man with Graves' ophthalmopathy.

J is TRBJ1-2 and V is TRBV2, with D hard to call. Germline values: CDR1 SNHLY, CDR2 FYNNEI. Trimming removed 5 bases at V and 5 bases at J, with 15 bases between. The CDR3 sequence is 14 residues long. CDR3 DNA sequence: TGTGCCAGCAGTATGGGCGACTTAGCATATGGCTACACCTTC. It is translated as CASSMGDLAYGYTF.

The rearrangement links TRBV7-9 to TRBJ2-7, with 9 bases fitting TRBD2. Germline V gene sequence: CDR1 SEHNR, CDR2 FQNEAQ (reference sequence). The CDR3 contains 15 residues. The trim removed 6 bases at V and 3 bases at J, leaving 9 bases unmatched. The DNA for the CDR3 is TGTGCCAGCAGTTTGAGTCTAGCGGGGCTCTACGAGCAGTACTTC. Amino acid sequence: CASSLSLAGLYEQYF.

This chain uses TRBV4-2 with TRBJ2-7, with a tentative D call TRBD2 (5 bases). CDR1 LGHNA and CDR2 YNFKEQ come from the germline V gene. This CDR3 has 15 residues. V lost 0 bases, J lost 4 bases, and 13 bases lay in between. This CDR3 is CASSQDNRGWYEQYF. CDR3 nucleotide sequence: TGTGCCAGCAGCCAAGATAACCGGGGTTGGTACGAGCAGTACTTC.

The V gene is TRBV2, the J gene TRBJ1-2; D is undetermined. Germline lookup yields CDR1 SNHLY and CDR2 FYNNEI. Trimming stripped 5 bases from V and 1 base from J, with 11 bases between. CDR3 length equals 14 residues. The CDR3 loop is CASSYEEINYGYTF. In nucleotides, the CDR3 is TGTGCCAGCAGTTATGAGGAGATTAACTATGGCTACACCTTC. Full variable domain (outside the CDR3, taken from reference TRBV2 and TRBJ1-2): EPEVTQTPSHQVTQMGQEVILRCVPISNHLYFYWYRQILGQKVEFLVSFYNNEISEKSEIFDDQFSVERPDGSNFTLKIRSTKLEDSAMYFCASSYEEINYGYTFGSGTRLTVV.

The gene calls are TRBV29-1 and TRBJ1-1; D is possibly TRBD1 (6 bases). Trimming took 7 bases from V and 4 from J, leaving 16 bases between them. This CDR3 contains 13 residues. Germline values: CDR1 SQVTM, CDR2 ANQGSEA. CDR3 DNA: TGCAGCGCACAGGGTAAAGGGACCACTGAAGCTTTCTTT. It specifies CSAQGKGTTEAFF.

Only a few counts were recorded for this clonotype. This sequence joins TRBV20-1 and TRBJ2-5, with D tentatively TRBD1 (8 bases). V shed 4 bases and J shed 5 bases, with 20 bases lying between them. The germline V gene encodes CDR1 DFQATT and CDR2 SNEGSKA (reference sequence). This CDR3 has 15 residues. The DNA of the CDR3 is TGCAGTGCTAAAACAAGGACAGGGAGGGGGGAGACCCAGTACTTC. It encodes CSAKTRTGRGETQYF.

The J gene is TRBJ2-7, the V gene TRBV6-5, with 8 bases aligning to TRBD1. This CDR3 spans 14 amino acids. V was pared by 5 bases and J by 2 bases, with 5 bases of the junction left unmatched. CDR1 and CDR2 (germline): MNHEY, SVGAGI. CDR3 region: CASSEATGAYEQYF. CDR3 nucleotide sequence: TGTGCCAGCAGTGAAGCGACAGGGGCCTACGAGCAGTACTTC.

The chain links TRBV20-1 to TRBJ2-5, with 8 nucleotides matching TRBD1. Germline V gene data show CDR1 as DFQATT and CDR2 as SNEGSKA (reference sequence). The CDR3 loop spans 14 amino acids. The ends lost 6 bases at V and 5 bases at J; junction bases unmatched: 11. The CDR3 nucleotides are TGCAGTGCCAGCACCCGGACAGGGAGGGAGACCCAGTACTTC. This codes for CSASTRTGRETQYF.

This clonotype was counted ten times or more. The J gene is TRBJ1-2, the V gene TRBV9; D perhaps matches TRBD1 (5 bases). This CDR3 spans 14 amino acids. Germline assignment: CDR1 SGDLS and CDR2 YYNGEE. V lost 2 bases and J lost 2, with 10 bases in between. CDR3 region: CASSVQGRNYGYTF. As DNA, the CDR3 is TGTGCCAGCAGCGTGCAGGGCAGGAACTATGGCTACACCTTC.

This clonotype was seen repeatedly, ten times or more. This rearrangement joins TRBV10-3 to TRBJ2-7, with TRBD2 matching 10 bases. This CDR3 has 14 amino acids. Germline CDR1 reads ENHRY; CDR2 reads SYGVKD. The junction had 3 bases not matched to a gene; V was cut back by 2 bases and J by 5 bases. The CDR3 loop reads CAISETSGTNEQYF. In DNA, the CDR3 is TGTGCCATCAGTGAGACTAGCGGGACCAACGAGCAGTACTTC.

This clonotype was detected a few times. This chain connects TRBV19 to TRBJ2-7, with D possibly matching TRBD1 (6 bases). This CDR3 has 14 residues. Germline V gene lookup returns CDR1 LNHDA and CDR2 SQIVND (reference sequence). Trimming removed 4 bases at V and 0 bases at J, with 10 bases between. The DNA for the CDR3 is TGTGCCAGTAGTAAGACAGGCTACTCCTACGAGCAGTACTTC. Its protein is CASSKTGYSYEQYF.

A remark on this clonotype: The CDR3 carries no conserved terminal phenylalanine or tryptophan, so it likely arises from a read error. The DNA is omitted, as the CDR3 cannot be located on it reliably, and the CDR3 follows TCRdb's listing. V is TRBV24-1 and J is TRBJ1-4; TRBD1 is taken as the D call from the table, unchecked against the DNA. Per the germline V gene, CDR1 is KGHDR and CDR2 is SFDVKD. From its first to its last residue, the CDR3 has 10 amino acids. CDR3 protein: CAISESTTGD.

CDR3 protein: CATSRAGRRSTEAFF. DNA of the CDR3: TGTGCCACCAGCAGAGCAGGGAGGAGGAGCACTGAAGCTTTCTTT. The V call is TRBV15, the J call TRBJ1-1; possible D gene TRBD1, 5 bases. The CDR3 runs 15 residues. Trimming took off 1 base at V and 4 bases at J, with 13 bases between the two ends. CDR1 is LNHNV, CDR2 YYDKDF, per germline (reference sequence).

Turning to this clonotype: At one of its ends the junction is not consistent with the germline gene, which may arise from a read error. The chain is built from TRBV15 and TRBJ2-3; D may correspond to TRBD1 or TRBD2 (5 bases each). Germline CDR1 and CDR2: LNHNV and YYDKDF (reference sequence). The CDR3 has 15 amino acids. The CDR3: CASSIGAAGTDTQYF. Here the CDR3 DNA reads TGTGCCTCCAGCATCGGGGCAGCCGGCACAGATACGCAGTATTTT.

This clonotype has more than one count but fewer than ten. This chain uses TRBV20-1 with TRBJ1-4, with TRBD1 matching over 8 bases. In germline, CDR1 is DFQATT, CDR2 SNEGSKA (reference sequence). Trimming took 2 bases from V and 7 from J; bases not matched to a gene: 6. The CDR3 length is 14 residues. The CDR3 DNA is TGCAGTGCTAGATATCAACAGGGGGGTGAAAAACTGTTTTTT. Encoded protein: CSARYQQGGEKLFF.

The J gene is TRBJ1-1, the V gene TRBV11-1; 8 positions match TRBD1. Germline V gives CDR1 SGHAT, CDR2 FQDESV (reference sequence). The CDR3 sequence is 17 residues long. The J segment lost 3 bases and the V segment lost 6 bases, leaving 15 bases of the junction unmatched. The CDR3, as DNA: TGTGCCAGCAGACCGACAGGGGTGAGACTTTGGGACACTGAAGCTTTCTTT. Translating gives CASRPTGVRLWDTEAFF.

The CDR3 here is CASSIPGTQYF. In nucleotides, the CDR3 is TGTGCCAGCAGCATACCCGGGACCCAGTACTTC. This rearrangement joins TRBV7-2 to TRBJ2-5; D ambiguous. V lost 5 bases, J lost 7 bases, and 8 bases lay in between. This CDR3 is built from 11 residues. CDR1 SGHTA and CDR2 FQGNSA come from the germline V gene.

Ten or more counts support this clonotype. The chain employs TRBV5-8 and TRBJ1-2; D unclear. The CDR3 extends over 14 amino acids. Germline assignment: CDR1 SGHTS and CDR2 YDEGEE. V lost 0 bases and J 4 bases, leaving 10 bases between the germline ends. CDR3 in amino acids: CASSLEERIYGYTF. The CDR3 bases are TGTGCCAGCAGCTTGGAAGAACGGATCTATGGCTACACCTTC.

This clonotype was observed many times. This rearrangement joins TRBV19 to TRBJ1-1; the D gene is possibly TRBD1 (5 bases). This CDR3 spans 14 amino acids. V was clipped by 6 bases and J by 4 bases, with 15 bases between them. Germline V gives CDR1 LNHDA, CDR2 SQIVND (reference sequence). Here the CDR3 DNA reads TGTGCCAGTAGCACGGCGGGGGGAGGCACTGAAGCTTTCTTT. It translates to CASSTAGGGTEAFF.

This clonotype was observed a handful of times. The chain is built from TRBV28 and TRBJ1-1; D uncertain. The V end lost 4 bases, the J end lost 10 bases, and 13 bases lay between the germline ends. Germline loops: CDR1 MDHEN, CDR2 SYDVKM. The CDR3 spans 12 residues. The CDR3 is CASSSPTIVAFF. The CDR3 DNA reads TGTGCCAGCAGTTCACCAACAATAGTAGCTTTCTTT.

The chain is built from TRBV7-9 and TRBJ1-1; D not certain. This CDR3 region has 17 residues. V was clipped by 2 bases and J by 1 base, with 17 bases between them. The germline V gene has CDR1 SEHNR and CDR2 FQNEAQ (reference sequence). The CDR3 DNA reads as TGTGCCAGCAGCTTAAGGTTTGAGGCTTCCACGAACACTGAAGCTTTCTTT. Translating gives CASSLRFEASTNTEAFF.

A few counts support this clonotype. V gene TRBV6-9 combines with J gene TRBJ2-7, with unresolved D. Trimming stripped 5 bases from V and 1 base from J, with 9 bases between. The germline V gene encodes CDR1 MNHGY and CDR2 SVAAGI. The CDR3 extends over 13 amino acids. This chain's CDR3 is CASSDWESYEQYF. The CDR3 nucleotides read TGTGCCAGCAGTGATTGGGAATCCTACGAGCAGTACTTC.

This clonotype has at least ten counts. V and J are TRBV7-8 and TRBJ1-1; D gene uncertain. CDR1 is SGHVS, CDR2 FQNEAQ, per germline. This CDR3 is 12 amino acids long. Deletions cut 2 bases from V and 5 bases from J, with 6 bases between. CDR3 nucleotide sequence: TGTGCCAGCAGCTTAACCGAGACTGAAGCTTTCTTT. Translation: CASSLTETEAFF.

A word on this clonotype: A much larger clone sits a single nucleotide away, making a read error possible. This chain connects TRBV7-2 to TRBJ2-5, with 7 bases lining up with TRBD2. This CDR3 contains 13 residues. Germline-derived CDR1 and CDR2 are SGHTA and FQGNSA. This CDR3 reads CASSFRLRETQCF. The CDR3 DNA reads as TGTGCCAGCAGCTTTCGACTGCGGGAGACCCAGTGCTTC. Full variable domain (outside the CDR3, taken from reference TRBV7-2 and TRBJ2-5): GAGVSQSPSNKVTEKGKDVELRCDPISGHTALYWYRQSLGQGLEFLIYFQGNSAPDKSGLPSDRFSAERTGGSVSTLTIQRTQQEDSAVYLCASSFRLRETQCFGPGTRLLVL.

V and J are TRBV25-1 and TRBJ2-2, with 9 bases identical to TRBD2. Germline CDR1 reads MGHDK; CDR2 reads SYGVNS. The trim removed 6 bases at V and 0 bases at J, leaving 11 bases unmatched. There are 18 residues in the CDR3. The CDR3 region has the DNA TGTGCCAGCAGCTTAGAGCGGGGGGCGCTAACGAACACCGGGGAGCTGTTTTTT. This codes for CASSLERGALTNTGELFF. The full variable domain, completed using reference TRBV25-1 and TRBJ2-2, is EADIYQTPRYLVIGTGKKITLECSQTMGHDKMYWYQQDPGMELHLIHYSYGVNSTEKGDLSSESTVSRIRTEHFPLTLESARPSHTSQYLCASSLERGALTNTGELFFGEGSRLTVL.

This clonotype has ten or more counts. The J gene is TRBJ2-5, the V gene TRBV7-2; D assignment may be TRBD1 or TRBD2 (5 bases each). Germline assignment: CDR1 SGHTA and CDR2 FQGNSA. CDR3 size: 15 residues. V lost 5 bases, J lost 5 bases, and 18 bases lay in between. CDR3 protein: CASSTSGTGGETQYF. As DNA, the CDR3 is TGTGCCAGCAGCACCTCCGGGACGGGCGGTGAGACCCAGTACTTC.

This clonotype was seen a single time. The chain couples TRBV24-1 to TRBJ1-5; 9 positions agree with TRBD1. The CDR3 has 16 residues. In germline, CDR1 is KGHDR, CDR2 SFDVKD. The V gene end was trimmed by 3 bases and the J gene end by 5 bases; junction bases not matched to a gene: 7. The CDR3 is CATSDPVRTGDQPQHF. CDR3 coding DNA: TGTGCCACCAGTGATCCAGTACGGACAGGGGATCAGCCCCAGCATTTT.

This clonotype was found a few times. The J gene is TRBJ2-7, the V gene TRBV7-2, with D unresolved. The CDR3 length is 15 residues. Germline values: CDR1 SGHTA, CDR2 FQGNSA. The V gene lost 2 bases and the J gene lost 0 bases, with 11 bases spanning the gap. The CDR3 bases are TGTGCCAGCAGCTTAATTCCGTACAACTCCTACGAGCAGTACTTC. Translating it yields CASSLIPYNSYEQYF.

This clonotype has ten or more counts. An end of the junction differs from the germline gene, which may be a read error. This sequence joins TRBV24-1 and TRBJ1-5, with D maybe TRBD1 (5 bases). Germline V gene data show CDR1 as KGHDR and CDR2 as SFDVKD. CDR3 length: 15 amino acids. CDR3 region: CASSPTGRINQPQHF. The CDR3 nucleotides are TGTGCCAGCAGTCCCACGGGACGGATCAATCAGCCCCAGCATTTT.

This clonotype was counted at least ten times. This rearrangement joins TRBV7-2 to TRBJ2-7; D ambiguous. CDR3 size: 14 residues. CDR1 and CDR2 (germline): SGHTA, FQGNSA. V was pared by 3 bases and J by 3 bases, with 12 bases between. The CDR3 DNA reads TGTGCCAGCAGCTTGTGGCAGGATCACTACGAGCAGTACTTC. As protein: CASSLWQDHYEQYF.